This paragraph covers one T cell receptor beta chain sequence. Its antigen specificity is not known. Base qualities are not provided; no much larger clone lies one nucleotide away. The record originates from a study of blood T cell repertoires in COVID-19 (dated by TCRdb to about 2020). For context, the study as a whole: The collaborator samples originated in the United States, Italy and Spain and spanned the acute and convalescent phases of COVID-19. The prospective study material was composed of cDNA or gDNA derived from T cells, B-cell-depleted T cells, or PBMCs. Deeply sampled blood TCRbeta repertoires from subjects exposed to, actively infected with, or recovered from COVID-19 were included in the dataset. The repertoires were made available in a free public database intended to serve as a resource for research on the immune response to SARS-CoV-2. The samples were drawn from two sources: the first 160 participants of the ongoing ImmuneRACE study, and 1,000 to 1,500 subjects contributed by 6 global collaborators. Sample metadata almost always included a de-identified subject ID, COVID-19 status, age in years and sex. HLA class I and class II types, where available, came from metadata supplied by the sample provider rather than from assay-based typing. General study outcomes and caveats: The amount of clinical and demographic metadata varied by source and participant and was provided uncurated.

Whole blood was collected in K2EDTA tubes by collaborating institutions according to the institutions' own protocols. For TCRbeta analysis, collaborators shipped samples as frozen whole blood, isolated PBMCs, or DNA extracted from either of those sample types. V is shortened by 3 bases, J by 6 bases, and the region joining them spans 11 bases. There are 13 amino acids in the CDR3, from cysteine to phenylalanine inclusive. Only the CDR3 part of the read is kept: 39 bases, read in frame from the first base. The CDR1 and CDR2 encoded by the germline V gene are SGHAT and FQNNGV. TCRbeta CDR3 regions were amplified from genomic DNA by means of the immunoSEQ Assay, a bias-controlled multiplex PCR. The study's own analysis went as follows. Within the assay, amplification of reference gene primers was used to estimate how many nucleated cells each sample contained. Sequence reads were collapsed and filtered to measure the absolute abundance of every unique TCRbeta CDR3 rearrangement. For each sample, productive Simpson clonality was calculated as the square root of Simpson's diversity index across productive rearrangements. TCRdb obtained this table from immuneACCESS and retained in-frame rearrangements with V and J assigned. These tables miss some clones; where compared with another copy, unresolved V genes account for less than half of the shortfall, and the remainder is unexplained. V and J calls plus clone size are reproduced from that table; the DNA served to infer D and trimming. This sample has 99,000 or so clones in its table, and roughly 83% of those were observed once. The ten most abundant clones make up roughly 3.4% of the sample.

Sequenced sample: peripheral blood. This receptor was taken from a woman aged 80 or over with active or convalescent COVID-19. The chain is encoded by TRBV11-2 joined to TRBJ1-1; the D gene lacks a confident call. The DNA sequence is given as TGTGCCAGCAGCTTCGACCTAGGCGCTGAAGCTTTCTTT. Translated, this is CASSFDLGAEAFF.